These T cell receptor beta chains were read from a single sample in a study of shared clonotypes between healthy human individuals. Only in-frame clones appear in the TCRdb table, and some are missing; sequencing was by immunoSEQ multiplex PCR. Here the sample spans 2 million to 2.5 million clones, around 95% being singletons. Sequenced: naive CD4+ T cells sorted from blood. Receptors originate from a young man in good health. The CDR3 runs from the conserved cysteine through the conserved F or W. The D gene is left open where the match is weak. Rows may omit the clone size; those that give it use once, few, many or a size class.

V	J	size	D	CDR3	DNA
TRBV7-9	TRBJ1-3	-	-	CASSFRTELFLDSGNTIYF	TGTGCCAGCAGCTTCCGGACAGAGCTGTTCCTCGACTCTGGAAACACCATATATTTT
TRBV6-5	TRBJ1-4	-	-	CASSRGGANEKLFF	TGTGCCAGCAGTCGGGGGGGGGCTAATGAAAAACTGTTTTTT
TRBV10-1	TRBJ2-2	-	-	CASRQGHTGELFF	TGCGCCAGCAGGCAAGGACACACCGGGGAGCTGTTTTTT
TRBV30	TRBJ2-7	-	-	CAWSLQGNHEQYF	TGTGCCTGGAGTTTACAGGGCAACCACGAGCAGTACTTC
TRBV30	TRBJ1-1	-	TRBD1	CAWKGATEAFF	TGTGCCTGGAAGGGGGCAACTGAAGCTTTCTTT
TRBV18	TRBJ1-2	-	TRBD1	CASSQGQGGFYGYTF	TGTGCCAGCTCACAGGGACAGGGAGGTTTTTATGGCTACACCTTC
TRBV2	TRBJ2-7	-	-	CASSPQGLTYEQYF	TGTGCCAGCAGCCCCCAGGGGCTGACTTACGAGCAGTACTTC
TRBV6-1	TRBJ1-1	-	-	CASRGVRNTEAFF	TGTGCCAGCAGAGGGGTAAGGAACACTGAAGCTTTCTTT
TRBV15	TRBJ2-2	-	-	CGDRFRDELFF	TGTGGAGACAGGTTCCGCGATGAGCTGTTTTTT
TRBV4-1	TRBJ2-5	-	-	CASSSPGVKTQYF	TGCGCCAGCAGCTCACCCGGTGTTAAGACCCAGTACTTC
TRBV6-5	TRBJ2-7	-	TRBD2	CASRLAGGAYEQYF	TGTGCCAGCAGGCTAGCGGGGGGCGCCTACGAGCAGTACTTC
TRBV10-1	TRBJ1-1	-	-	CASSESLGANTEAFF	TGCGCCAGCAGTGAGTCATTGGGGGCTAACACTGAAGCTTTCTTT
TRBV18	TRBJ1-3	-	TRBD1	CASSSGQGNTIYF	TGTGCCAGCTCATCCGGACAGGGTAACACCATATATTTT
TRBV27	TRBJ2-4	-	-	CASSPPLAKNIQYF	TGTGCCAGCAGTCCTCCCCTAGCCAAAAACATTCAGTACTTC
TRBV5-1	TRBJ2-7	-	-	CASSLDNGGEQYF	TGCGCCAGCAGCTTGGATAACGGCGGGGAGCAGTACTTC
TRBV11-1	TRBJ2-4	-	TRBD1	CASSLRQGIGIQYF	TGTGCCAGCAGCTTACGACAGGGGATCGGCATTCAGTACTTC
TRBV18	TRBJ2-3	-	TRBD2	CASSPLGGNRDTQYF	TGTGCCAGCTCTCCGCTCGGGGGGAATCGAGATACGCAGTATTTT
TRBV18	TRBJ2-1	-	-	CASSPLGGNEQFF	TGTGCCAGCTCACCACTTGGGGGCAATGAGCAGTTCTTC
TRBV9	TRBJ2-3	-	-	CASSGPGPGVADTQYF	TGTGCCAGCAGCGGACCGGGCCCCGGGGTCGCAGATACGCAGTATTTT
TRBV5-4	TRBJ1-2	-	-	CASSSPGTDYGYTF	TGTGCCAGCAGCTCCCCTGGGACCGACTATGGCTACACCTTC
TRBV2	TRBJ2-5	-	TRBD2	CASSGTSGQETQYF	TGTGCCAGCAGTGGGACTAGCGGTCAGGAGACCCAGTACTTC
TRBV5-1	TRBJ1-2	-	TRBD1	CASSLSGQGYYGYTF	TGCGCCAGCAGCCTATCCGGACAGGGTTACTATGGCTACACCTTC
TRBV15	TRBJ2-7	-	TRBD2	CATSRLDSGAGGFEQYF	TGTGCCACCAGCAGATTGGATTCAGGAGCGGGAGGGTTCGAGCAGTACTTC
TRBV4-3	TRBJ2-7	-	-	CASSQERGVSYEQYF	TGCGCCAGCAGCCAAGAGCGCGGGGTCTCCTACGAGCAGTACTTC
TRBV6-5	TRBJ2-3	-	-	CASSNTDTQYF	TGTGCCAGCAGTAACACAGATACGCAGTATTTT
TRBV6-5	TRBJ2-1	-	TRBD1	CASSTPGGIINEQFF	TGTGCCAGCAGTACCCCAGGGGGTATCATAAATGAGCAGTTCTTC
TRBV27	TRBJ1-6	-	-	CASSLWASGSSPLHF	TGTGCCAGCAGTTTATGGGCCTCAGGGTCCTCACCCCTCCACTTT
TRBV5-4	TRBJ1-3	-	-	CASSLGGARSSGNTIYF	TGTGCCAGCAGCTTGGGGGGGGCAAGGTCCTCTGGAAACACCATATATTTT
TRBV6-5	TRBJ1-1	-	-	CASSQAGLRNTEAFF	TGTGCCAGCAGCCAGGCGGGACTAAGGAACACTGAAGCTTTCTTT
TRBV5-6	TRBJ1-2	-	TRBD1	CASSGDRGRGYGYTF	TGTGCCAGCAGCGGGGACAGGGGGCGGGGCTATGGCTACACCTTC
TRBV27	TRBJ1-2	-	-	CASSLGQGYNYGYTF	TGTGCCAGCAGTTTAGGGCAGGGATATAACTATGGCTACACCTTC
TRBV5-4	TRBJ2-5	-	-	CASSLLGGTIFQETQYF	TGTGCCAGCAGCTTGTTAGGGGGTACGATATTTCAAGAGACCCAGTACTTC
TRBV7-9	TRBJ1-2	-	TRBD1	CASSLPTGNGYTF	TGTGCCAGCAGCCTCCCGACAGGGAATGGCTACACCTTC
TRBV5-1	TRBJ2-7	-	-	CASSLDGSWSFEQYF	TGCGCCAGCAGCTTGGACGGGAGTTGGTCGTTCGAGCAGTACTTC
TRBV7-9	TRBJ1-2	-	-	CASSLLAKDLRFYGYTF	TGTGCCAGCAGCTTATTGGCAAAGGACCTGCGATTCTATGGCTACACCTTC
TRBV30	TRBJ2-7	few	-	CAWSVRGTYEQYF	TGTGCCTGGAGTGTACGGGGCACCTACGAGCAGTACTTC
TRBV18	TRBJ2-5	-	-	CASSPPGRQQETQYF	TGTGCCAGCTCACCACCGGGGAGGCAGCAAGAGACCCAGTACTTC
TRBV19	TRBJ2-3	-	TRBD2	CASTSWGEGRTDTQYF	TGTGCCAGTACTAGCTGGGGGGAGGGACGCACAGATACGCAGTATTTT
TRBV27	TRBJ1-5	-	TRBD1	CASSLEGQGAQPQHF	TGTGCCAGCAGTTTAGAAGGGCAGGGGGCCCAGCCCCAGCATTTT
TRBV7-9	TRBJ2-1	-	TRBD2	CASSLEWTSGDEQFF	TGTGCCAGCAGCTTAGAGTGGACTAGCGGGGATGAGCAGTTCTTC
TRBV27	TRBJ2-2	-	-	CASSLDFYSSGELFF	TGTGCCAGCAGCCTTGACTTTTATTCCAGCGGGGAGCTGTTTTTT
TRBV9	TRBJ2-3	-	-	CASSVGGVGTDTQYF	TGTGCCAGCAGCGTTGGAGGGGTAGGCACAGATACGCAGTATTTT
TRBV29-1	TRBJ1-1	-	-	CSVRETENTEAFF	TGCAGCGTTAGGGAGACAGAGAACACTGAAGCTTTCTTT
TRBV15	TRBJ2-7	-	-	CATSRDAQGHEQYF	TGTGCCACCAGCAGAGATGCGCAGGGTCACGAGCAGTACTTC
TRBV30	TRBJ2-7	once	-	CAWSVVPYEQYF	TGTGCCTGGAGTGTAGTACCCTACGAGCAGTACTTC
TRBV7-2	TRBJ2-3	-	-	CASSYKSGQKGADTQYF	TGTGCCAGCAGCTACAAATCTGGACAGAAAGGAGCAGATACGCAGTATTTT
TRBV5-6	TRBJ1-2	-	-	CASSLFGVVSPNYGYTF	TGTGCCAGCAGCTTGTTCGGCGTGGTCAGCCCTAACTATGGCTACACCTTC
TRBV6-5	TRBJ1-1	-	-	CASSYYGGWGTEAFF	TGTGCCAGCAGTTACTACGGAGGCTGGGGAACTGAAGCTTTCTTT
TRBV10-2	TRBJ2-1	-	TRBD2	CASSTSGDNEQFF	TGCGCCAGTTCGACTAGCGGGGACAATGAGCAGTTCTTC
TRBV30	TRBJ2-3	-	TRBD1	CAWSRTGLITDTQYF	TGTGCCTGGAGTAGGACAGGGCTCATCACAGATACGCAGTATTTT